This paragraph covers one T cell receptor (beta chain) sequence. What it binds is unknown. The V and J ends lost 2 bases and 2 bases respectively, with 10 bases between them. The CDR3 has 15 residues. Germline V lookup: CDR1 WSHSY, CDR2 SAAADI. Measured with immunoSEQ multiplex PCR; TCRdb has only the in-frame clones, and not every one. The data show some 2,000,000 clones, around 95% seen once. The source of the sample is a study of shared clonotypes between healthy human individuals. General study results and limits: Read depth was anticipated to influence clonotype sharing among donors. A reduction in generation probabilities was seen for non-shared clonotypes relative to those shared by all four donors.

The source is a man between 18 and 35 years old in good health. Sample: naive CD4+ T cells sorted from blood. Subset given: CD45RA+ positively selected. J is TRBJ2-1 and V is TRBV10-2; D not resolved. The CDR3 coding sequence is TGCGCCAGCAGTGAGGCTTCACCAGCCTACAATGAGCAGTTCTTC. It is translated as CASSEASPAYNEQFF.